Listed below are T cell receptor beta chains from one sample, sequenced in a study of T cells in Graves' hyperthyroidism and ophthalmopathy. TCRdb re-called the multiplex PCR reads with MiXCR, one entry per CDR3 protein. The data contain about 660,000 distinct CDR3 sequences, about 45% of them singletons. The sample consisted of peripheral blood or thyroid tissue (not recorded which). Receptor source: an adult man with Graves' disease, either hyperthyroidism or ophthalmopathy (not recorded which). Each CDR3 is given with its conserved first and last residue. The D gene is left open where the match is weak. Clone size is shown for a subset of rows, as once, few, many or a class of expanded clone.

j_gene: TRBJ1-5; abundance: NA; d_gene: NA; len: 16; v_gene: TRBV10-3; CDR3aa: CASSYSTGSGNQPQHF; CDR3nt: TGTGCCAGCAGTTACAGTACAGGGTCCGGCAATCAGCCCCAGCATTTT
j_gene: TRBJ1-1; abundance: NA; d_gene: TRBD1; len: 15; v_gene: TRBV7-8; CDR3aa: CASSRLEDRGTEAFF; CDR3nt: TGTGCCAGCAGCCGCCTTGAGGACAGGGGCACTGAAGCTTTCTTT
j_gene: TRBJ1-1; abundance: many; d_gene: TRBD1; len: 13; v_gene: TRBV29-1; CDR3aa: CSVPSDRGPEAFF; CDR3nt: TGCAGCGTCCCATCTGACAGGGGGCCTGAAGCTTTCTTT
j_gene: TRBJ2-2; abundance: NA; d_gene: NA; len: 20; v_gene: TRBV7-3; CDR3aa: CASSLKDPQPPLTEGGELFF; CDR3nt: TGTGCCAGCAGCTTAAAAGACCCTCAGCCCCCGCTTACTGAGGGCGGGGAGCTGTTTTTT
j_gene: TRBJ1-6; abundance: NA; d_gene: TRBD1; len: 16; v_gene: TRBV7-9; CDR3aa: CASSMPPGQGNSPLHF; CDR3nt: TGTGCCAGCAGCATGCCCCCGGGACAGGGGAATTCACCCCTCCACTTT
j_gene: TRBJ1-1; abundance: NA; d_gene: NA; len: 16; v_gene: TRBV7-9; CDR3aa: CASSPMGGEVSTEAFF; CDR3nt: TGTGCCAGCAGTCCTATGGGAGGTGAGGTGAGCACTGAAGCTTTCTTT
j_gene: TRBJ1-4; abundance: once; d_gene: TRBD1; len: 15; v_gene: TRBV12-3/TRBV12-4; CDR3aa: CASSRTGGVNEKLFF; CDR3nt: TGTGCCAGCAGTAGGACAGGGGGCGTAAATGAAAAACTGTTTTTT
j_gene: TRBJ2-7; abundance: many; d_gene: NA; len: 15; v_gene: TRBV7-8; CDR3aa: CASKLVGGPTYEQYF; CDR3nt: TGTGCCAGCAAGCTTGTAGGAGGACCAACTTACGAGCAGTACTTC
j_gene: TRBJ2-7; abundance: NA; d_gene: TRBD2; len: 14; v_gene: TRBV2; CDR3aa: CASTGTSVAYEQYF; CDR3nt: TGTGCCAGCACCGGGACTAGCGTGGCCTACGAGCAGTACTTC
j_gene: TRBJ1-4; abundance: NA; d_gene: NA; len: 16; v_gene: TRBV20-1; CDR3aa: CSARDLGPGANEKLFF; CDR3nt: TGCAGTGCCAGAGATTTGGGACCTGGCGCTAATGAAAAACTGTTTTTT
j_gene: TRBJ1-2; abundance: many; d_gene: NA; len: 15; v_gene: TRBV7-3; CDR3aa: CASSLAAGPGYGYTF; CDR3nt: TGTGCCAGCAGCCTGGCGGCAGGGCCGGGGTATGGCTACACCTTC
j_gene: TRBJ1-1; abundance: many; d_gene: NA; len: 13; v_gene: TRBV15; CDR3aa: CATSRQRDTEAFF; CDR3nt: TGTGCCACCAGCAGGCAGCGGGACACTGAAGCTTTCTTT
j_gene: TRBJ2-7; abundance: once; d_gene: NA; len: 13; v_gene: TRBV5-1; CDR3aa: CASSLWGNYEQYF; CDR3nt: TGCGCCAGCAGCTTATGGGGGAACTACGAGCAGTACTTC
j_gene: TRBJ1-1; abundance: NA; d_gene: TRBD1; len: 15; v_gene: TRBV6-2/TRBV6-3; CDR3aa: CASSGTGTGVFGAFF; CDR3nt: TGTGCCAGCAGTGGTACCGGGACAGGGGTTTTCGGAGCTTTCTTT
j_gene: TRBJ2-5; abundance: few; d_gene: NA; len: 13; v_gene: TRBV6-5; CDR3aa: CASTRTGLETQYF; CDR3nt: TGTGCCAGCACCCGGACGGGGTTAGAGACCCAGTACTTC
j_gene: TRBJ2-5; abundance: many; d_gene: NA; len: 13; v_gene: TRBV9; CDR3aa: CASSSDLQETQYF; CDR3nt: TGTGCCAGCAGCTCAGACTTACAAGAGACCCAGTACTTC
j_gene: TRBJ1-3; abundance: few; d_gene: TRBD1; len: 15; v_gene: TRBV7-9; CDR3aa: CASSLGRGYGNTIYF; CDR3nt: TGTGCCAGCAGCTTAGGCAGGGGGTACGGAAACACCATATATTTT
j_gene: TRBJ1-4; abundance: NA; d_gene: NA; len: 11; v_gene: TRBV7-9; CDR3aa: CASRDEEKLFF; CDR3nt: TGTGCCAGCAGGGACGAGGAAAAACTGTTTTTT
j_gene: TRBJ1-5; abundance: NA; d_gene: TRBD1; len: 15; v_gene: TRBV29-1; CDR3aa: CSVEGGQGRDRPQHF; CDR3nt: TGCAGCGTTGAAGGGGGACAGGGGAGAGATCGGCCCCAGCATTTT
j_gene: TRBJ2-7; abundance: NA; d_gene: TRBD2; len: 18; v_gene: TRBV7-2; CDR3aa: CASSFAAGGLAEYYEQYF; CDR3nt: TGTGCCAGCAGCTTCGCGGCTGGGGGACTAGCGGAGTACTACGAGCAGTACTTC
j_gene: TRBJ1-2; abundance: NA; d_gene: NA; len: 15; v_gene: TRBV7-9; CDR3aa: CASSQTGETNYGYTF; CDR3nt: TGTGCCAGCAGCCAGACGGGGGAGACTAACTATGGCTACACCTTC
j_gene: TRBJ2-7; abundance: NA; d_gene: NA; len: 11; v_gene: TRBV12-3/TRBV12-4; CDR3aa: CASSAFNEQYF; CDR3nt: TGTGCCAGCAGTGCCTTTAATGAGCAGTACTTC
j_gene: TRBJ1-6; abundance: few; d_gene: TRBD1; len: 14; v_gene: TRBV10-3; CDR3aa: CTRWGTANNSPLHF; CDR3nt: TGTACCAGATGGGGGACAGCTAATAATTCACCCCTCCACTTT
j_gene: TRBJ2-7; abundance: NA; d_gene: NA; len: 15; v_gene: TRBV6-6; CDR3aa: CASSLVPRNSYEQYF; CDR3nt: TGTGCCAGCAGCTTGGTCCCCCGGAACTCCTACGAGCAGTACTTC
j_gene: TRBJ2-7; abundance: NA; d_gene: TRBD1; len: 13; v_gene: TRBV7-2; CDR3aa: CASSPRTGSEQYF; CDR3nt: TGTGCCAGCTCACCAAGGACAGGGAGCGAGCAGTACTTC
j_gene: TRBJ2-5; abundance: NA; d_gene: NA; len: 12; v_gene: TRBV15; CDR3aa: CATSREGGAQYF; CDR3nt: TGTGCCACCAGCAGAGAGGGTGGGGCCCAGTACTTC
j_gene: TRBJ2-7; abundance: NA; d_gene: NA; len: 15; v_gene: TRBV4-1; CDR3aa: CASSQDQFNSGEQYF; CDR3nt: TGCGCCAGCAGCCAAGATCAATTCAACAGTGGCGAGCAGTACTTC
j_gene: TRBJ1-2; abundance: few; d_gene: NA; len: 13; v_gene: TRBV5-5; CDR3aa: CASTYGANYGYTF; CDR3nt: TGTGCCAGCACTTACGGGGCTAACTATGGCTACACCTTC
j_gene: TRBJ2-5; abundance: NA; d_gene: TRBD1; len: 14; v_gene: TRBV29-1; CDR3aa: CSVLVQGVDETQYF; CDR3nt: TGCAGCGTCCTAGTCCAGGGGGTAGACGAGACCCAGTACTTC
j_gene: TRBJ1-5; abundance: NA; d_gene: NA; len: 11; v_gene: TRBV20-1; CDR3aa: CRRDSNQPQHF; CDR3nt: TGCAGGCGAGATAGCAATCAGCCCCAGCATTTT
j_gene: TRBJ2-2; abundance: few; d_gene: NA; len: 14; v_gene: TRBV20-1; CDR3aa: CSAPRDEGHGELFF; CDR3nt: TGCAGTGCTCCCCGGGACGAGGGGCACGGGGAGCTGTTTTTT
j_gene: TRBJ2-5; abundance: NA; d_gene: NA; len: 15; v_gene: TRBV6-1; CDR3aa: CASSEAHGGQETQYF; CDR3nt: TGTGCCAGCAGTGAAGCGCACGGGGGCCAAGAGACCCAGTACTTC
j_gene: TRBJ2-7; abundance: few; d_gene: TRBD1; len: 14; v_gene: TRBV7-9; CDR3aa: CASSNTGESYEQYF; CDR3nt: TGCGCCAGCAGCAACACAGGGGAATCCTACGAGCAGTACTTC
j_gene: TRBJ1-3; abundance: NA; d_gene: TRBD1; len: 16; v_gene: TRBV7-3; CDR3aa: CASSQVGTGFGNTIYF; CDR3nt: TGCGCCAGCAGCCAAGTTGGGACAGGGTTTGGAAACACCATATATTTT
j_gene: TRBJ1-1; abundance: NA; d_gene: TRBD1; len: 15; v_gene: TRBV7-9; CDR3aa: CASSRTGASVFEAFF; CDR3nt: TGTGCCAGCAGCAGGACAGGGGCTTCTGTTTTTGAAGCTTTCTTT
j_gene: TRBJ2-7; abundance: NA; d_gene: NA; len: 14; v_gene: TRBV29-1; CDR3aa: CSASVGLGRGEQYF; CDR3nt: TGCAGCGCCTCAGTAGGTCTGGGGAGAGGCGAGCAGTACTTC
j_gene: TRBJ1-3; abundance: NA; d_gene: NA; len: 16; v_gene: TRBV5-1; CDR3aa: CASSLFPTGSGNTIYF; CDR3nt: TGCGCCAGCAGCTTGTTCCCGACAGGTTCTGGAAACACCATATATTTT
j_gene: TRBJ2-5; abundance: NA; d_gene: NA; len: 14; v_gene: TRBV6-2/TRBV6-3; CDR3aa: CASSSLRVSETQYF; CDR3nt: TGTGCCAGCAGTTCCCTCAGGGTTTCGGAGACCCAGTACTTC
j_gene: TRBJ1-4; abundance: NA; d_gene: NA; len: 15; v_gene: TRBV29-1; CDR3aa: CSAQTTFATNERLFF; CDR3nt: TGCAGCGCCCAGACGACCTTTGCAACTAATGAAAGACTGTTTTTT
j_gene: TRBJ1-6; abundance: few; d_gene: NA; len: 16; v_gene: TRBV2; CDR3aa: CASTTLGGTYNSPLHF; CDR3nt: TGTGCCAGCACCACGTTGGGGGGCACCTATAATTCACCCCTCCACTTT
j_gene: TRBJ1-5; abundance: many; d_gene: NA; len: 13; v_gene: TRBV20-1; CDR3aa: CSASPDSNQPQHF; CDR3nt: TGCAGTGCTAGCCCCGATAGCAATCAGCCCCAGCATTTT